What follows is one T cell receptor beta chain and its context. This sample was included in a study of blood T cell repertoires in COVID-19. Overall study context: Sites in the United States, Italy and Spain provided acute and convalescent COVID-19 samples. PBMCs, B-cell-depleted T cells, or T cells provided the cDNA or gDNA that made up the material.

The CDR3 runs to 15 residues. V was pared by 0 bases and J by 5 bases, with 13 bases between. Germline V gene sequence: CDR1 SGHTA, CDR2 FQGNSA. In the original analysis: Reference gene primer amplification in the assay estimated nucleated cell counts. Profiling relied on immunoSEQ multiplex PCR, and the TCRdb table lists in-frame clones only, not all of them. From that table come the V and J calls and clone size; the DNA was used to work out D and trimming. The sample contains more than 75,000 clones, about 83% of which appear only once. Sequencing was performed on peripheral blood. The chain is built from TRBV7-2 and TRBJ1-1, with TRBD1 as a possible D gene (5 bases). The receptor's source is a woman aged 70-85 years with acute or convalescent COVID-19. The chain's CDR3 is CASSLANFKGTEAFF. DNA for the CDR3: TGTGCCAGCAGCTTAGCTAATTTCAAGGGGACTGAAGCTTTCTTT.